A single sample gave rise to the 27 T cell receptor beta chains below, sequenced in a study of cytomegalovirus exposure and HLA in healthy donors. Use of 60 Vbeta and 13 Jbeta primers characterized the PCR. Repertoires were generated with immunoSEQ multiplex PCR, while TCRdb's copy carries only in-frame clones and drops some. The data hold roughly 180,000 clones, with more than 80% observed a single time. Material for sequencing was PBMCs. The origin of the receptors is a male donor in good health and CMV-seronegative.

The genes are TRBV12-2 and TRBJ2-5; TRBD2, the table's D call, lacks a check against the DNA. TRBV12-2 has pseudogene status. The CDR3 runs 15 residues. The CDR3 protein is CASRLAGLAGETQYF. CDR3 DNA sequence: TGTGCAAGTCGCTTAGCGGGACTAGCGGGAGAGACCCAGTACTTC.

The chain combines TRBV28 with TRBJ2-2; 7 bases are a match to TRBD1. The V gene's germline CDR1 is MDHEN and CDR2 SYDVKM. J was trimmed by 1 base and V by 3 bases; bases with no gene match: 2. This CDR3 spans 15 amino acids. The chain's CDR3 is CASSFGTVNTGELFF. CDR3 DNA sequence: TGTGCCAGCAGTTTTGGGACAGTGAACACCGGGGAGCTGTTTTTT.

The chain carries TRBV19 and TRBJ1-5, with TRBD1 matching over 7 bases. Germline V gene lookup returns CDR1 LNHDA and CDR2 SQIVND (reference sequence). With 4 bases clipped from V and 0 bases from J, the junction kept 15 bases outside the gene matches. This CDR3 comprises 19 residues. The CDR3 DNA is TGTGCCAGTAGTAAGAGACAGGGCCGAGGGGGTTATAGCAATCAGCCCCAGCATTTT. This translates into CASSKRQGRGGYSNQPQHF.

The rearrangement uses TRBV25-1 and TRBJ1-2, with unresolved D. The CDR3 is 13 amino acids. V lost 2 bases and J lost 7, with 11 bases in between. CDR1 and CDR2 (germline): MGHDK, SYGVNS. The CDR3 region is CASSERGIGGYTF. In DNA, the CDR3 is TGTGCCAGCAGTGAAAGAGGGATTGGTGGCTACACCTTC.

The genes are TRBV7-8 and TRBJ2-4, with 13 bases that match TRBD2. This CDR3 is built from 17 residues. V was pared by 5 bases and J by 2 bases, with 6 bases of the junction left unmatched. Germline V CDR1 and CDR2: SGHVS, FQNEAQ. The CDR3 sequence is CASSPTSGGASKNIQYF. In DNA, the CDR3 is TGTGCCAGCAGCCCTACTAGCGGGGGGGCCTCCAAAAACATTCAGTACTTC.

The rearrangement links TRBV28 to TRBJ2-5; 8 nucleotides match TRBD2. V was pared by 5 bases and J by 6 bases, with 23 bases of the junction left unmatched. Per the germline V gene, CDR1 is MDHEN and CDR2 is SYDVKM. The CDR3 has 19 residues. CDR3 residues: CASSPPPLGPGGSGKTQYF. The CDR3 DNA is TGTGCCAGCAGTCCCCCCCCCTTGGGGCCGGGAGGGAGCGGTAAGACCCAGTACTTC.

The chain combines TRBV27 with TRBJ2-7; maybe TRBD1 (6 bases). Deletions cut 6 bases from V and 7 bases from J, with 16 bases between. Germline V lookup: CDR1 MNHEY, CDR2 SMNVEV (reference sequence). There are 13 residues in the CDR3. The CDR3 loop is CASSPAGRGEQYF. The CDR3 DNA reads as TGTGCCAGCAGCCCCGCCGGCAGGGGAGAGCAGTACTTC.

This clone was seen only once. The gene calls are TRBV5-6 and TRBJ1-2; 8 bases line up with TRBD1. The CDR3 spans 15 residues. The ends lost 4 bases at V and 4 bases at J; junction bases unmatched: 9. Germline CDR1 SGHDT, CDR2 YYEEEE. CDR3 protein: CASSTGQGAVYGYTF. CDR3 in DNA: TGTGCCAGCAGCACTGGGCAGGGGGCGGTCTATGGCTACACCTTC.

V usage is TRBV5-1 and J usage is TRBJ2-1; 11 bases map to TRBD1. The CDR3 is 15 residues long. J gave up 5 bases and V 4 bases, and 5 bases lay outside the gene matches. Germline CDR1 is SGHRS and CDR2 is YFSETQ. For the CDR3, the DNA is TGCGCCAGCAGCCGGGACAGGGGGTCGAACAATGAGCAGTTCTTC. This gives the protein CASSRDRGSNNEQFF.

The gene calls are TRBV5-4 and TRBJ2-5; 8 nucleotides align to TRBD1. The germline V gene has CDR1 SGHNT and CDR2 YYREEE (reference sequence). V lost 2 bases to trimming and J lost 1 base; unmatched junction nucleotides: 10. The CDR3 extends over 17 amino acids. The CDR3 loop reads CASSLKQGVVIQETQYF. The CDR3 DNA is TGTGCCAGCAGCTTAAAACAGGGGGTTGTGATCCAAGAGACCCAGTACTTC.

The chain carries TRBV5-8 and TRBJ2-5; 8 bases are shared with TRBD2. The V and J ends lost 3 bases and 2 bases, in that order; junction bases with no gene match: 9. There are 16 residues in the CDR3. Germline values: CDR1 SGHTS, CDR2 YDEGEE. DNA of the CDR3: TGTGCCAGCAGCTCGGGCCTTAGCGGGGATCAAGAGACCCAGTACTTC. Its protein product is CASSSGLSGDQETQYF.

The genes are TRBV5-1 and TRBJ2-1; the match to TRBD1 covers 8 bases. From germline, CDR1 is SGHRS and CDR2 YFSETQ. The CDR3 spans 16 residues. With V trimmed by 5 bases and J by 7 bases, 14 bases remained unmatched. CDR3 nucleotides: TGCGCCAGCAGGCCGGTCGGCAGGGGGCTTTCAAATGAGCAGTTCTTC. It codes for CASRPVGRGLSNEQFF.

The chain couples TRBV5-1 to TRBJ2-7; the match to TRBD2 covers 7 bases. CDR1 and CDR2 (germline): SGHRS, YFSETQ. V trimming: 1 base; J trimming: 0 bases; junction bases outside the gene matches: 7. The CDR3 totals 16 residues. CDR3 nucleotide sequence: TGCGCCAGCAGCTTGCGGGGAGGGACGTTCTCCTACGAGCAGTACTTC. Its translation is CASSLRGGTFSYEQYF.

The V and J genes are TRBV6-5 and TRBJ2-7, with D maybe TRBD2 (6 bases). CDR1 MNHEY and CDR2 SVGAGI come from the germline V gene. V lost 6 bases and J lost 2, with 17 bases in between. The CDR3 is made up of 15 amino acids. CDR3 nucleotide sequence: TGTGCCAGCAGCCCTTCGGGGCGGGGCCCCTACGAGCAGTACTTC. This translates into CASSPSGRGPYEQYF.

The rearrangement uses TRBV29-1 and TRBJ1-1; 9 nucleotides match TRBD1. This CDR3 is built from 16 residues. The germline CDR1 and CDR2 sequences are SQVTM and ANQGSEA. The trim removed 5 bases at V and 3 bases at J, leaving 13 bases unmatched. The CDR3 sequence: CSVSPGQGKADTEAFF. CDR3 in DNA: TGCAGCGTTTCTCCGGGACAGGGTAAGGCGGACACTGAAGCTTTCTTT.

The chain has TRBV5-5 and TRBJ2-7; 11 bases map to TRBD2. Germline trimming cut 2 bases from V and 3 bases from J; bases unmatched to any gene: 4. Per the germline V gene, CDR1 is SGHKS and CDR2 is YYEKEE (reference sequence). The CDR3 totals 15 residues. The CDR3 DNA reads as TGTGCCAGCAGCTTCCTAGCGGGGGGACTCTACGAGCAGTACTTC. Amino acid sequence: CASSFLAGGLYEQYF.

This clone was seen only a few times. V gene TRBV6-4 combines with J gene TRBJ2-2, with 11 nucleotides matching TRBD2. CDR1 and CDR2 from the germline V gene are MRHNA and SNTAGT. V lost 6 bases, J lost 6 bases, and 3 bases stayed unmatched. The CDR3 has 14 residues. The CDR3: CASSGTSGPGELFF. The CDR3 region has the DNA TGTGCCAGCAGCGGGACTAGCGGCCCCGGGGAGCTGTTTTTT.

The count of this clone is one. The chain employs TRBV7-2 and TRBJ2-5; 10 nucleotides agree with TRBD2. The CDR3 is made up of 15 amino acids. Losses at the gene ends were 0 bases for V and 7 bases for J; bases not matched to a gene: 5. The germline CDR1 and CDR2 sequences are SGHTA and FQGNSA. The CDR3 is CASSLASGGIGTQYF. In DNA, the CDR3 is TGTGCCAGCAGCTTAGCTAGCGGGGGGATTGGGACCCAGTACTTC.

The genes are TRBV7-9 and TRBJ1-2; D call uncertain. This CDR3 region has 14 residues. Germline V gene lookup returns CDR1 SEHNR and CDR2 FQNEAQ (reference sequence). V lost 5 bases, J lost 4 bases, and 14 bases lay in between. As DNA, the CDR3 is TGTGCCAGCAGCCACCCCTCGTGGGCCTATGGCTACACCTTC. It codes for CASSHPSWAYGYTF.

The chain joins TRBV7-8 to TRBJ2-2, with D possibly matching TRBD1 (6 bases). Trimming took off 2 bases at V and 7 bases at J, with 14 bases between the two ends. CDR3 length: 15 residues. Germline assignment: CDR1 SGHVS and CDR2 FQNEAQ. CDR3 coding DNA: TGTGCCAGCAGCTTAACGCAGGGGACGGGCGGGGAGCTGTTTTTT. This encodes CASSLTQGTGGELFF.

The genes are TRBV7-2 and TRBJ2-1; D unclear. Deletions cut 7 bases from V and 10 bases from J, with 11 bases between. From germline, CDR1 is SGHTA and CDR2 FQGNSA. The CDR3 is made up of 11 amino acids. The CDR3: CASTIYGEQFF. In nucleotides, the CDR3 is TGTGCCAGCACCATATATGGCGAGCAGTTCTTC.

This sequence joins TRBV10-1 and TRBJ2-3, with TRBD2 matching over 7 bases. Germline loops: CDR1 WNHNN, CDR2 SYGVQD (reference sequence). Losses at the gene ends were 0 bases for V and 1 base for J; bases not matched to a gene: 19. This CDR3 has 21 residues. DNA of the CDR3: TGCGCCAGCAGTGAGTCGGGAGGGCTCAGCCGCATTGAGGTTCGCACAGATACGCAGTATTTT. Translated, it gives CASSESGGLSRIEVRTDTQYF.

The CDR3 loop reads CASSPKQGSGEQYF. DNA of the CDR3: TGTGCCAGCTCACCAAAACAGGGTTCGGGCGAGCAGTACTTC. The V call is TRBV18, the J call TRBJ2-7; possible D gene TRBD1, 6 bases. V lost 2 bases, J lost 6 bases, and 14 bases lay in between. Looked up from germline, CDR1 is KGHSH and CDR2 is LQKENI. This CDR3 spans 14 amino acids. Full variable domain (outside the CDR3, taken from reference TRBV18 and TRBJ2-7): NAGVMQNPRHLVRRRGQEARLRCSPMKGHSHVYWYRQLPEEGLKFMVYLQKENIIDESGMPKERFSAEFPKEGPSILRIQQVVRGDSAAYFCASSPKQGSGEQYFGPGTRLTVT.

The gene calls are TRBV27 and TRBJ2-7; 12 nucleotides line up with TRBD2. V was pared by 6 bases and J by 5 bases, with 2 bases of the junction left unmatched. The germline V gene encodes CDR1 MNHEY and CDR2 SMNVEV (reference sequence). CDR3 length equals 13 residues. The CDR3 reads CASRTSGSHEQYF. DNA for the CDR3: TGTGCCAGCAGGACTAGCGGGAGCCACGAGCAGTACTTC.

The chain combines TRBV6-1 with TRBJ2-7, with 7 bases that match TRBD1. This CDR3 comprises 17 residues. V lost 2 bases and J lost 1; bases outside the gene matches: 11. Germline CDR1 MNHNS, CDR2 SASEGT. This CDR3 reads CASSEWGRGTSSYEQYF. The CDR3 DNA is TGTGCCAGCAGTGAATGGGGCAGGGGGACATCTTCCTACGAGCAGTACTTC.

The chain is built from TRBV30 and TRBJ1-2, with TRBD1 matching 7 bases. The CDR3 contains 14 residues. V lost 4 bases, J lost 1 base, and 6 bases stayed unmatched. Germline assignment: CDR1 GTSNPN and CDR2 SVGIG (reference sequence). CDR3 sequence reads: CAWTRDRNNYGYTF. CDR3 nucleotides: TGTGCCTGGACCCGGGACAGAAATAACTATGGCTACACCTTC. Variable domain in full (rest from reference TRBV30 and TRBJ1-2): SQTIHQWPATLVQPVGSPLSLECTVEGTSNPNLYWYRQAAGRGLQLLFYSVGIGQISSEVPQNLSASRPQDRQFILSSKKLLLSDSGFYLCAWTRDRNNYGYTFGSGTRLTVV.

This chain uses TRBV5-1 with TRBJ2-1, with TRBD2 as a possible D gene (6 bases). The CDR3 covers 15 residues. V was trimmed by 0 bases and J by 2 bases, leaving 9 bases between them. Germline V gene sequence: CDR1 SGHRS, CDR2 YFSETQ. In DNA form, the CDR3 reads TGCGCCAGCAGCTTGGTCGGCGGGACCTACAATGAGCAGTTCTTC. Translation: CASSLVGGTYNEQFF. The variable domain in full, with the rest retrieved from reference TRBV5-1 and TRBJ2-1, is KAGVTQTPRYLIKTRGQQVTLSCSPISGHRSVSWYQQTPGQGLQFLFEYFSETQRNKGNFPGRFSGRQFSNSRSEMNVSTLELGDSALYLCASSLVGGTYNEQFFGPGTRLTVL.